This entry lists 4 T cell receptor beta chains sequenced from one sample in a study of T cells in Graves' hyperthyroidism and ophthalmopathy. Amplified TCR beta CDR3 regions derived from RNA transcripts. The primer set for the first-round RT-PCR of the TCR CDR3 was HTBI. One entry per CDR3 protein, called by TCRdb with MiXCR from the multiplex PCR reads. The sample consists of 620,000 or so distinct CDR3 sequences, roughly 14% of them appearing once. Specimen: blood. The receptor source for this set is a woman aged 45 to 65 with Graves' ophthalmopathy.

This clonotype was seen ten or more times. The chain combines TRBV6-1 with TRBJ1-5; weak D call: TRBD1 (6 bases). The CDR3 has 14 residues. Trimming took 4 bases from V and 4 from J, leaving 11 bases between them. CDR1 and CDR2 (germline): MNHNS, SASEGT. This CDR3 reads CASSGTAINQPQHF. The CDR3 nucleotides are TGTGCCAGCAGTGGGACAGCCATAAATCAGCCCCAGCATTTT.

This chain uses TRBV19 with TRBJ2-3; TRBD2 might be the D (6 bases). Germline V gene lookup returns CDR1 LNHDA and CDR2 SQIVND (reference sequence). The CDR3 runs to 14 residues. Trimming took off 3 bases at V and 3 bases at J, with 10 bases between the two ends. In nucleotides, the CDR3 is TGTGCCAGTAGTATGAGGAGGGGAACAGATACGCAGTATTTT. Translating it yields CASSMRRGTDTQYF.

This clonotype was seen at least ten times. The chain links TRBV30 to TRBJ1-5; the D is unclear. Germline-derived CDR1 and CDR2 are GTSNPN and SVGIG (reference sequence). Trimming pared 7 bases from V and 0 bases from J, leaving 10 bases between. The CDR3 sequence is 13 residues long. The CDR3 region is CALGWVSNQPQHF. The DNA for the CDR3 is TGTGCCTTAGGGTGGGTTAGCAATCAGCCCCAGCATTTT. The variable domain in full, with the rest retrieved from reference TRBV30 and TRBJ1-5, is SQTIHQWPATLVQPVGSPLSLECTVEGTSNPNLYWYRQAAGRGLQLLFYSVGIGQISSEVPQNLSASRPQDRQFILSSKKLLLSDSGFYLCALGWVSNQPQHFGDGTRLSIL.

This sequence joins TRBV7-9 and TRBJ2-3; D is unresolved. The germline gives CDR1 SEHNR, CDR2 FQNEAQ (reference sequence). The V and J ends lost 6 bases and 4 bases respectively, with 11 bases between them. CDR3 size: 13 residues. In nucleotides, the CDR3 is TGTGCCAGCAGGCCAGCTGATTCAGATACGCAGTATTTT. It codes for CASRPADSDTQYF. Supplemented by reference TRBV7-9 and TRBJ2-3, the full variable domain reads DTGVSQNPRHKITKRGQNVTFRCDPISEHNRLYWYRQTLGQGPEFLTYFQNEAQLEKSRLLSDRFSAERPKGSFSTLEIQRTEQGDSAMYLCASRPADSDTQYFGPGTRLTVL.